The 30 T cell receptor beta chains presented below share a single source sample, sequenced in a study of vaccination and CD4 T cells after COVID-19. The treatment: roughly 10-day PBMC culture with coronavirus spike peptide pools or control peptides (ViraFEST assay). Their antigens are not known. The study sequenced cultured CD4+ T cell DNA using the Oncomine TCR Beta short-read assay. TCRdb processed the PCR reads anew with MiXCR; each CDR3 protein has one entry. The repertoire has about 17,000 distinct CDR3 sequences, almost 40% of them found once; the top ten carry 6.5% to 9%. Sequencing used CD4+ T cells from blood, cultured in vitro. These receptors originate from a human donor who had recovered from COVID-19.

CDR3 residues: CASSYSPGRAFRNQPQHF. The CDR3 bases are TGTGCCAGCAGTTACTCCCCGGGCAGGGCATTTCGGAATCAGCCCCAGCATTTT. The genes are TRBV6-5 and TRBJ1-5, with TRBD1 as a possible D gene (5 bases). Looked up from germline, CDR1 is MNHEY and CDR2 is SVGAGI. V lost 0 bases, J lost 4 bases, and 19 bases lay in between. This CDR3 is 18 amino acids long.

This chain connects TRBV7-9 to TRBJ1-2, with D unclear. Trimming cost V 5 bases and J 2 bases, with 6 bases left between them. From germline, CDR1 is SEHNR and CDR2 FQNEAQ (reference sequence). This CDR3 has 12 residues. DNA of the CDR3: TGTGCCAGCAGCCCAGACAACTATGGCTACACCTTC. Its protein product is CASSPDNYGYTF.

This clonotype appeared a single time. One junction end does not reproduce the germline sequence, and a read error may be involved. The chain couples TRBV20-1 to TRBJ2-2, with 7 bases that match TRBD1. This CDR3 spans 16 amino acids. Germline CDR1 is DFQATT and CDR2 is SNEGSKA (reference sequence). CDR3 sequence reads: CSARGFQGVKTGELFF. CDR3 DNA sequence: TGCAGTGCAAGAGGCTTCCAGGGGGTAAAAACCGGGGAGCTGTTTTTT.

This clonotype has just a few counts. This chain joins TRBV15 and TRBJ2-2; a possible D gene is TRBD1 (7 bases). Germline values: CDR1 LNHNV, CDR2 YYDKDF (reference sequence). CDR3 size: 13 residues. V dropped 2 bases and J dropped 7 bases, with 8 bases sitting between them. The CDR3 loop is CATSRQGGGELFF. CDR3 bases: TGTGCCACCAGCAGACAGGGGGGCGGGGAGCTGTTTTTT.

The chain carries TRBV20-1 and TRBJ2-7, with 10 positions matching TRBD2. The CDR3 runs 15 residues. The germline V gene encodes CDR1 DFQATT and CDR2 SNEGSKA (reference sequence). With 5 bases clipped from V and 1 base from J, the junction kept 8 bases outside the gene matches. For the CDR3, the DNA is TGCAGTGCTCTGGCCACTAGCGGGATATCCTACGAGCAGTACTTC. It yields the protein CSALATSGISYEQYF.

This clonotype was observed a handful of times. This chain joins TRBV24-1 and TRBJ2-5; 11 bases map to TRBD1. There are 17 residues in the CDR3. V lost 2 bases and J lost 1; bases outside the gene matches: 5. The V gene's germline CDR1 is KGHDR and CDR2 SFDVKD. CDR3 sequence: CATSDSHGTGGQETQYF. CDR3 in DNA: TGTGCCACCAGTGATTCCCACGGGACAGGGGGCCAAGAGACCCAGTACTTC.

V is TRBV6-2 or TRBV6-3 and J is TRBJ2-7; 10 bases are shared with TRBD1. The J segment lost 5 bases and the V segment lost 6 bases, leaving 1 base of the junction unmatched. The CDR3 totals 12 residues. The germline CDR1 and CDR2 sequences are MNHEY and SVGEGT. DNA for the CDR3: TGTGCCAGCAGGACAGGGGGCCACGAGCAGTACTTC. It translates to CASRTGGHEQYF.

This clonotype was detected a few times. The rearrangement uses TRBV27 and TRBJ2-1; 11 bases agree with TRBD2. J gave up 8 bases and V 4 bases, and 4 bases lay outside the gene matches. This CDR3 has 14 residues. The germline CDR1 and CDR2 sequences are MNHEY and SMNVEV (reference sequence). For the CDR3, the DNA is TGTGCCAGCAGTTACACTAGCGGGAGAGATGAGCAGTTCTTC. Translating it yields CASSYTSGRDEQFF.

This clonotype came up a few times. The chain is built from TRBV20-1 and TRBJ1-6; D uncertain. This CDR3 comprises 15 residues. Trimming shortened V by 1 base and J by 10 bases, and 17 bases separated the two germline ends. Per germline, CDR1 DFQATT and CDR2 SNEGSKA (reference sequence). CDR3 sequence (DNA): TGCAGTGCTAGAGTCCTCTGGGCACCGCCCTCACCCCTCCACTTT. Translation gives CSARVLWAPPSPLHF.

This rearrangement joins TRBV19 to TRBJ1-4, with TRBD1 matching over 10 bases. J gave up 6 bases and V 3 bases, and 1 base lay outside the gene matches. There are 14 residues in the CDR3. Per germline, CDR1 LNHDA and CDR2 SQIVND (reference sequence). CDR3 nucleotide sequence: TGTGCCAGTAGTATCGGGACAGGGGATGAAAAACTGTTTTTT. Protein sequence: CASSIGTGDEKLFF.

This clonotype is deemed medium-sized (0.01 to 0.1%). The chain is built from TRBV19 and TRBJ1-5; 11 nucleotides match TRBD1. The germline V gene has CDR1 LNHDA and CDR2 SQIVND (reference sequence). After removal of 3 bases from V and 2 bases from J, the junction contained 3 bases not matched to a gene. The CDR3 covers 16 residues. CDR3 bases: TGTGCCAGTAGTATCCGGGACAGGGGGGGCAATCAGCCCCAGCATTTT. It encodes CASSIRDRGGNQPQHF.

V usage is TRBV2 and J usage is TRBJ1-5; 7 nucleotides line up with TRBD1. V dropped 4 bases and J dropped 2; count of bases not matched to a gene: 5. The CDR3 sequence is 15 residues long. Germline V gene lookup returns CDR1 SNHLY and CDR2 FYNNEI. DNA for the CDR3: TGTGCCAGCAGTGCAACCGGGACAGGCAATCAGCCCCAGCATTTT. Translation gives CASSATGTGNQPQHF.

The CDR3 DNA sequence: TGTGCCAGCAGCCCCGAGGGTTTGGCTGGGGCCAACGTCCTGACTTTC. Its translation: CASSPEGLAGANVLTF. The chain combines TRBV6-1 with TRBJ2-6; possible D gene TRBD2, 5 bases. V lost 6 bases to trimming and J lost 2 bases, with 14 bases between them. Per germline, CDR1 MNHNS and CDR2 SASEGT. The CDR3 totals 16 residues.

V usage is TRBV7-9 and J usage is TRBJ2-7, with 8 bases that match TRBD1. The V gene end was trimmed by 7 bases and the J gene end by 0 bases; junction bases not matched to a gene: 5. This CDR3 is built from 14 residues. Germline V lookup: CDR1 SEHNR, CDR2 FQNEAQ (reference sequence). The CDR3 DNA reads TGTGCCAGCAAAGTAGGGACAGGCTCCTACGAGCAGTACTTC. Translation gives CASKVGTGSYEQYF.

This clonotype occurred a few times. Here the CDR3 reads CATHLSGVSPLHF. For the CDR3, the DNA is TGTGCCACGCATTTGTCAGGGGTTTCACCCCTCCACTTT. V is TRBV6-2 or TRBV6-3 and J is TRBJ1-6, with D perhaps TRBD1 (6 bases). This CDR3 has 13 amino acids. V shed 10 bases and J shed 9 bases, with 16 bases lying between them. The germline V gene has CDR1 MNHEY and CDR2 SVGEGT.

CDR3 residues: CASSDRFEAFF. Here the CDR3 DNA reads TGTGCCAGCAGTGACAGGTTTGAAGCTTTCTTT. The gene calls are TRBV6-2 or TRBV6-3 and TRBJ1-1; tentatively, D is TRBD1 (6 bases). V was trimmed by 5 bases and J by 7 bases, leaving 8 bases between them. Germline V lookup: CDR1 MNHEY, CDR2 SVGEGT. The CDR3 contains 11 residues.

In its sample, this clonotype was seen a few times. This CDR3 reads CASSPPGTGELFF. The CDR3 DNA sequence: TGTGCCAGCAGCCCACCGGGCACCGGGGAGCTGTTTTTT. The V and J genes are TRBV6-1 and TRBJ2-2; D gene unclear. The V gene's germline CDR1 is MNHNS and CDR2 SASEGT. CDR3 length equals 13 residues. V lost 6 bases, J lost 4 bases, and 9 bases lay in between.

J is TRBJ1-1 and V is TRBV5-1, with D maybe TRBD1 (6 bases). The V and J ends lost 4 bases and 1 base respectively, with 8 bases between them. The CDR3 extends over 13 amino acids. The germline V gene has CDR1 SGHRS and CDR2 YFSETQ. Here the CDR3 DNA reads TGCGCCAGCAGCACACAGGGGAACACTGAAGCTTTCTTT. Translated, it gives CASSTQGNTEAFF.

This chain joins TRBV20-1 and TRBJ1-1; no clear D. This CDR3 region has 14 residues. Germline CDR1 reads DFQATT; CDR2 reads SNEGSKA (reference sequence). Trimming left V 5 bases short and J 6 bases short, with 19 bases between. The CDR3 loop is CSAGGRVVGAEAFF. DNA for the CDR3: TGCAGTGCTGGAGGACGGGTCGTTGGCGCTGAAGCTTTCTTT.

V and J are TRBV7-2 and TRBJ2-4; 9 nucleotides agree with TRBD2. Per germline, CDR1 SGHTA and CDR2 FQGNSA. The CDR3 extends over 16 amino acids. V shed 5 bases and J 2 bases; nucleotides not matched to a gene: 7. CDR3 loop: CASSPIAGVTKNIQYF. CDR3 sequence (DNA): TGTGCCAGCAGCCCGATAGCGGGAGTAACCAAAAACATTCAGTACTTC.

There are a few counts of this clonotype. CDR3 in DNA: TGCAGTGCTCGGGTTCGGTCCTACAATGAGCAGTTCTTC. It specifies CSARVRSYNEQFF. The rearrangement uses TRBV20-1 and TRBJ2-1, with D unclear. The ends were cut back, 5 bases at V and 1 base at J, with 9 bases in the middle. From germline, CDR1 is DFQATT and CDR2 SNEGSKA (reference sequence). The CDR3 extends over 13 amino acids.

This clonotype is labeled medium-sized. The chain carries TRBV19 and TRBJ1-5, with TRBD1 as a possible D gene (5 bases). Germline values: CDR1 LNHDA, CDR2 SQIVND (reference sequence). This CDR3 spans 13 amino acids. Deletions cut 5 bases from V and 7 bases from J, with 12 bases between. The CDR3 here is CASSRGGWQPQHF. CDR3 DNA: TGTGCCAGTAGTCGGGGGGGGTGGCAGCCCCAGCATTTT.

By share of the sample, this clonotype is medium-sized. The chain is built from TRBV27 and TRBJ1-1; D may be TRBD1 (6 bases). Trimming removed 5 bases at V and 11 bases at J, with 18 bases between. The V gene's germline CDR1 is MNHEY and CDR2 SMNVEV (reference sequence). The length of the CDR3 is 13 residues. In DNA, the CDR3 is TGTGCCAGCAGTGACTACGGGGGGCCGGGGGCTTTCTTT. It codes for CASSDYGGPGAFF.

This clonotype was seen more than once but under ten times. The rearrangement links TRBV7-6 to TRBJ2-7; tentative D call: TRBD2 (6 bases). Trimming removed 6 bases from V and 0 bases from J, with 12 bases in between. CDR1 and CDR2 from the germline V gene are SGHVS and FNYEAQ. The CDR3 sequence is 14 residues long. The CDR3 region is CASSEAGASYEQYF. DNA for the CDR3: TGTGCCAGCAGTGAAGCGGGCGCCTCCTACGAGCAGTACTTC.

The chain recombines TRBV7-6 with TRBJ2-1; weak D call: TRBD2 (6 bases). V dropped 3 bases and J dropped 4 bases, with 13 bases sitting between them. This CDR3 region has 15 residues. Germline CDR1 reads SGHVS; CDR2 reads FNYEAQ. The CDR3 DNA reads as TGTGCCAGCAGCTTTGGTGTGGGAGGATACAATGAGCAGTTCTTC. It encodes CASSFGVGGYNEQFF.

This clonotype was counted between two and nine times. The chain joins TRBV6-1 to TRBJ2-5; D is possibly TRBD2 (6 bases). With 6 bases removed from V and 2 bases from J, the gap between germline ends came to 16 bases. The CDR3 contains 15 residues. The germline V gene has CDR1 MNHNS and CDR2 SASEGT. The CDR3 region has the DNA TGTGCCAGCAGCCCCACTGGGGGGAGGCAAGAGACCCAGTACTTC. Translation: CASSPTGGRQETQYF.

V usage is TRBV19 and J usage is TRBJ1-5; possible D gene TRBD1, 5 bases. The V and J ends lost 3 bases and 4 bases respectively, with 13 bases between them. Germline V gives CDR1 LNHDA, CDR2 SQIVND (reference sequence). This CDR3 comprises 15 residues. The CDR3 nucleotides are TGTGCCAGTAGTATTCGGGGGTTAGGGAATCAGCCCCAGCATTTT. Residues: CASSIRGLGNQPQHF.

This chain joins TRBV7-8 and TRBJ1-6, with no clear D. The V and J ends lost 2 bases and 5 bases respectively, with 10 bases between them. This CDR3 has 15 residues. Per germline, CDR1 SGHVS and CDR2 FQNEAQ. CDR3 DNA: TGTGCCAGCAGCTTACTTCGGGCGCATAATTCACCCCTCCACTTT. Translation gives CASSLLRAHNSPLHF.

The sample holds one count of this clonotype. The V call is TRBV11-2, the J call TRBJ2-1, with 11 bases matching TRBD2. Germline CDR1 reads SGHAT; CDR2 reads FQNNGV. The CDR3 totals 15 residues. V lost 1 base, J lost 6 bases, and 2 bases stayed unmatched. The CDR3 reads CASSLGLAGINEQFF. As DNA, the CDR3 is TGTGCCAGCAGCTTAGGACTAGCGGGGATCAATGAGCAGTTCTTC.

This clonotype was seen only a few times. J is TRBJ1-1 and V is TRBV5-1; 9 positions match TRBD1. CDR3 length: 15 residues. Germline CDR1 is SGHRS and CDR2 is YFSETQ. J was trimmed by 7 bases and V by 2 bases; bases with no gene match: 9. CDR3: CASSFSGTGNGEAFF. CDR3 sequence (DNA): TGCGCCAGCAGCTTTTCCGGGACAGGGAATGGTGAAGCTTTCTTT.